The clone carrying this TCR beta chain is a singleton in its sample. TCRdb ran MiXCR on the 5' RACE reads and lists one entry per CDR3 protein. The sample yields about 260,000 distinct CDR3 sequences, roughly 15% seen once. This sample was taken from a study of T-cell memory formation after mild COVID-19. The germline V and J ends were trimmed by 0 bases and 1 base, with 12 bases remaining between them. The V gene's germline CDR1 is LGHNA and CDR2 YNFKEQ. This CDR3 spans 16 amino acids. The J gene is TRBJ1-1, the V gene TRBV4-2, with D perhaps matching TRBD1 (5 bases). The sequence was obtained from a man aged 18 to 29 who had mild COVID-19 (a few samples of this study predate the infection). Cell type and time point are not known. The sequencing input was PBMCs or a T cell subset sorted from them (not recorded which). The CDR3 DNA reads as TGTGCCAGCAGCCAAGATCATGGGACCGCGAACACTGAAGCTTTCTTT. Translation: CASSQDHGTANTEAFF.